The entry below gives a single T cell receptor (beta chain) sequence along with its context. Its antigen is currently unknown. The data are from a study of blood T cells in healthy people across ages. Findings and caveats of the study: With age, beta diversity per million T cells declined roughly linearly, significantly by over 35.

Total RNA extraction produced at least 5.5 micrograms (per sample) for the study. Primed by a sample-barcoded 5' primer and a J-beta primer mix, a second PCR proceeded for about 7 to 11 cycles. A template-switch adaptor containing 12 random nucleotides labeled each cDNA molecule. TCRdb reanalysed the 5' RACE reads using MiXCR and keeps one entry per CDR3 protein. This sample has around 690,000 distinct CDR3 sequences, with about 54% found just once. CDR1 and CDR2 (germline): MGHRA, YSYEKL. The CDR3 sequence is 16 residues long. The chain uses TRBV4-1 and TRBJ2-4; 8 nucleotides agree with TRBD2. The DNA end favors TRBJ2-7, so the J call may be wrong. The receptor was isolated from a man in his 60s in good health. Sample: blood. This CDR3 is CASSQDASAGAYEQYF. For the CDR3, the DNA is TGCGCCAGCAGCCAAGATGCATCAGCGGGGGCCTACGAGCAGTACTTC.